This entry describes one T cell receptor (beta chain). Antigen: not known. These data originate in a study of T cells in narcolepsy. Study as a whole: Healthy controls were enrolled alongside patients with narcolepsy type 1 or type 2. Study outcomes and limitations: Reportedly, autoreactive clonotypes were serially detected in patients' blood but not controls'. Same-patient CSF and blood CD4+ T cell clonotypes included HCRT-specific and TRIB2-specific autoreactive ones.

The junction had 5 bases not matched to a gene; V was cut back by 5 bases and J by 4 bases. CDR1 and CDR2 (germline): SGHTA, FQGNSA. This CDR3 contains 14 residues. Assay used: immunoSEQ multiplex PCR; TCRdb lists only in-frame clones, some missing. The table has 20,000 to 30,000 clones, 75% to 90% seen once. Sequencing input: CD45RA- memory CD4+ T cells from PBMCs. V gene TRBV7-2 combines with J gene TRBJ2-7; TRBD1 agrees at 10 bases. The sequence was collected from a human donor with narcolepsy. CDR3 nucleotide sequence: TGTGCCAGCAGCCCGACAGGGGGCAGGTACGAGCAGTACTTC. This gives the protein CASSPTGGRYEQYF.